This TCR beta chain was sequenced in a study of blood T cell repertoires in COVID-19. Study context: Both acute and convalescent COVID-19 samples were obtained from the United States, Italy and Spain.

Trimming took off 2 bases at V and 2 bases at J, with 6 bases between the two ends. This CDR3 spans 13 amino acids. Libraries were prepared by immunoSEQ multiplex PCR; TCRdb keeps only in-frame clonotypes and omits some of them. The profile shows hundreds of thousands of clones, 70% to 90% of them singletons. The chain couples TRBV12-3 or TRBV12-4 to TRBJ2-5; tentative D call: TRBD1 (5 bases). The sequence was obtained from a woman in her twenties or thirties with COVID-19, enrolled during active disease. Sample: peripheral blood. As DNA, the CDR3 is TGTGCCAGCAGTTTACGACAGCAAGAGACCCAGTACTTC. It translates to CASSLRQQETQYF.